The clone carrying this TCR beta chain was seen only a few times. Its antigen is currently unknown. These data come from a study of identical twins. Broader study findings: Out-of-frame beta sequences exhibited a weaker degree of excess twin sharing.

Addition of a universal primer site occurred through template switching, and cDNA carried unique molecular identifiers. TCRdb itself ran the 5' RACE reads through MiXCR, one entry per CDR3 protein. The sample has some 730,000 distinct CDR3 sequences, 15% to 20% seen once. Germline V gene lookup returns CDR1 DFQATT and CDR2 SNEGSKA (reference sequence). This CDR3 has 21 residues. V lost 3 bases and J lost 0; bases outside the gene matches: 16. The data were also submitted as part of a second study, on T cells expressing NK-cell markers.

This sequence originates from a woman under 30 in good health. V gene TRBV20-1 combines with J gene TRBJ2-1; 14 bases align to TRBD2. Sequenced: PBMCs. CDR3: CSASPYIPGLAGVSSYNEQFF. The CDR3 DNA reads as TGCAGTGCTAGTCCCTATATACCGGGACTAGCGGGGGTGAGCTCCTACAATGAGCAGTTCTTC.